One and the same sample provided the 23 T cell receptor beta chains below, sequenced in a study of glioma-infiltrating T cells after dendritic cell vaccination. The protocol was immunoSEQ multiplex PCR, while the TCRdb copy is restricted to in-frame clones and leaves out a portion. The table records about 64,000 clones, around 83% of them present only once. Sequenced here: blood, sampled before dendritic cell vaccination. These receptor sequences come from a human donor with glioblastoma.

The chain has TRBV29-1 and TRBJ2-1; 9 nucleotides agree with TRBD1. The CDR3 loop spans 16 amino acids. In germline, CDR1 is SQVTM, CDR2 ANQGSEA. V was clipped by 5 bases and J by 3 bases; unmatched bases: 11. In nucleotides, the CDR3 is TGCAGCGTTCAAGGGGCCGGGACAGGGAACTACAATGAGCAGTTCTTC. Protein product: CSVQGAGTGNYNEQFF.

The V and J genes are TRBV7-6 and TRBJ2-4; 11 nucleotides align to TRBD2. The germline CDR1 and CDR2 sequences are SGHVS and FNYEAQ. The trim removed 1 base at V and 6 bases at J, leaving 17 bases unmatched. This CDR3 comprises 20 residues. Written as DNA, the CDR3 is TGTGCCAGCAGCTTAGGGAGCCCGACTAGCGGGGTCTTAGACTCAAACATTCAGTACTTC. Protein: CASSLGSPTSGVLDSNIQYF. The full variable domain, its missing parts supplied by reference TRBV7-6 and TRBJ2-4, is GAGVSQSPRYKVTKRGQDVALRCDPISGHVSLYWYRQALGQGPEFLTYFNYEAQQDKSGLPNDRFSAERPEGSISTLTIQRTEQRDSAMYRCASSLGSPTSGVLDSNIQYFGAGTRLSVL.

The chain has TRBV10-1 and TRBJ2-3, with D perhaps TRBD1 (5 bases). Germline V gene data show CDR1 as WNHNN and CDR2 as SYGVQD (reference sequence). Trimming removed 7 bases from V and 1 base from J, with 12 bases in between. There are 14 residues in the CDR3. CDR3 DNA: TGCGCCAGCAACAATCAGGGCCGCACAGATACGCAGTATTTT. It is translated as CASNNQGRTDTQYF.

The genes are TRBV10-3 and TRBJ2-3; 8 nucleotides align to TRBD2. CDR1 ENHRY and CDR2 SYGVKD come from the germline V gene. V lost 2 bases, J lost 6 bases, and 13 bases stayed unmatched. The CDR3 is 17 amino acids. CDR3: CAISEMAGGPSGDTQYF. The CDR3 bases are TGTGCCATCAGTGAGATGGCGGGGGGCCCCTCGGGGGATACGCAGTATTTT.

This clone was picked up a small number of times. The CDR3 loop is CASSANPGQWEETQYF. The CDR3 DNA follows: TGTGCCAGCAGTGCTAACCCGGGACAGTGGGAAGAGACCCAGTACTTC. The V and J genes are TRBV2 and TRBJ2-5; 7 nucleotides match TRBD1. This CDR3 is built from 16 residues. The germline gives CDR1 SNHLY, CDR2 FYNNEI. Trimming took 4 bases from V and 3 from J; bases not matched to a gene: 11.

This clone showed up just once. This chain uses TRBV1 with TRBJ2-5; whether TRBD1, the table's D call, matches the DNA was not checked. TRBV1 is a pseudogene. This CDR3 is 17 amino acids long. As DNA, the CDR3 is TGCACCAGCAGCCAGTCCCAGACAGGGAGAGGAGAAGAGACCCAGTACTTC. Translating gives CTSSQSQTGRGEETQYF.

The table lists this clone with a count of one. The chain couples TRBV9 to TRBJ2-5, with a tentative D call TRBD2 (5 bases). The V and J ends lost 6 bases and 5 bases respectively, with 20 bases between them. The CDR3 covers 15 residues. Looked up from germline, CDR1 is SGDLS and CDR2 is YYNGEE. CDR3 nucleotides: TGTGCCAGCACCACATCCCAGGAGGCTTGGGAGACCCAGTACTTC. This sequence encodes CASTTSQEAWETQYF.

The V call is TRBV25-1, the J call TRBJ2-5; 11 positions agree with TRBD1. This CDR3 has 13 residues. Germline CDR1 and CDR2: MGHDK and SYGVNS. The J segment lost 11 bases and the V segment lost 2 bases, leaving 4 bases of the junction unmatched. CDR3 amino acids: CASSEGDRGVQYF. CDR3 DNA sequence: TGTGCCAGCAGTGAAGGGGACAGGGGGGTTCAGTACTTC. Variable domain in full (rest from reference TRBV25-1 and TRBJ2-5): EADIYQTPRYLVIGTGKKITLECSQTMGHDKMYWYQQDPGMELHLIHYSYGVNSTEKGDLSSESTVSRIRTEHFPLTLESARPSHTSQYLCASSEGDRGVQYFGPGTRLLVL.

The chain recombines TRBV6-5 with TRBJ2-7, with TRBD1 as a possible D gene (5 bases). Germline V CDR1 and CDR2: MNHEY, SVGAGI. This CDR3 is 16 amino acids long. Trimming stripped 0 bases from V and 4 bases from J, with 16 bases between. The CDR3 coding sequence is TGTGCCAGCAGTTACTCCACCGTCGCAGGGTCGTACGAGCAGTACTTC. It yields the protein CASSYSTVAGSYEQYF.

The chain recombines TRBV7-9 with TRBJ2-7, with 10 bases identical to TRBD1. The ends lost 5 bases at V and 0 bases at J; junction bases unmatched: 4. The CDR3 length is 15 residues. The germline gives CDR1 SEHNR, CDR2 FQNEAQ (reference sequence). The CDR3 here is CASSPGQGGSYEQYF. Written as DNA, the CDR3 is TGTGCCAGCAGCCCCGGACAGGGGGGCTCCTACGAGCAGTACTTC.

V usage is TRBV29-1 and J usage is TRBJ2-7; D ambiguous. Germline V gene data show CDR1 as SQVTM and CDR2 as ANQGSEA. The CDR3 runs 13 residues. The V end was cut by 2 bases, the J end by 4 bases, with 12 bases between. CDR3 loop: CSVETGRLYEQYF. The CDR3 nucleotides are TGCAGCGTTGAAACCGGCAGGTTATACGAGCAGTACTTC.

J is TRBJ1-4 and V is TRBV6-1; 7 nucleotides match TRBD1. The CDR3 has 14 amino acids. V gave up 6 bases and J gave up 1 base; unmatched junction bases: 2. Germline CDR1 and CDR2: MNHNS and SASEGT. The CDR3 DNA follows: TGTGCCAGCAGCAGACAGGGAACTAATGAAAAACTGTTTTTT. As protein: CASSRQGTNEKLFF.

The chain employs TRBV6-5 and TRBJ2-1; 9 bases are shared with TRBD1. This CDR3 comprises 15 residues. With 7 bases clipped from V and 7 bases from J, the junction kept 11 bases outside the gene matches. CDR1 MNHEY and CDR2 SVGAGI come from the germline V gene. CDR3 protein: CASTPWTGERNEQFF. The DNA for the CDR3 is TGTGCCAGCACCCCATGGACAGGGGAGCGGAATGAGCAGTTCTTC.

In its sample, this clone was seen once. CDR3 bases: TGCGCCAGCAGCTTGGCGGGGGGGACACAGATACGGCAGTATTTT. This encodes CASSLAGGTQIRQYF. The rearrangement joins TRBV5-1 to TRBJ2-3; 8 positions agree with TRBD2. The CDR3 length is 15 residues. Trimming at V came to 0 bases and at J to 11 bases, leaving 11 bases not matched to a gene. Germline CDR1 and CDR2: SGHRS and YFSETQ.

This chain joins TRBV2 and TRBJ2-3; 12 bases align to TRBD2. The CDR3 has 17 residues. With 3 bases clipped from V and 3 bases from J, the junction kept 7 bases outside the gene matches. Germline V CDR1 and CDR2: SNHLY, FYNNEI. CDR3 sequence reads: CASSDPLAGGPTDTQYF. The CDR3 region has the DNA TGTGCCAGCAGTGATCCTCTAGCGGGGGGGCCAACAGATACGCAGTATTTT.

The CDR3 nucleotides are TGTGCCAGCAGCTCAACGAGAAGCACAGATACGCAGTATTTT. This sequence encodes CASSSTRSTDTQYF. The chain recombines TRBV11-3 with TRBJ2-3, with unresolved D. V dropped 4 bases and J dropped 0 bases, with 8 bases sitting between them. CDR1 and CDR2 (germline): SGHNT, YENEEA. This CDR3 is 14 amino acids long.

The gene calls are TRBV2 and TRBJ1-3; 7 bases are a match to TRBD1. The J segment lost 0 bases and the V segment lost 8 bases, leaving 13 bases of the junction unmatched. This CDR3 has 17 amino acids. Germline values: CDR1 SNHLY, CDR2 FYNNEI. The CDR3 nucleotides are TGTGCCAGCGCTGGGGGACAGCCTTTTTCCTCTGGAAACACCATATATTTT. It encodes CASAGGQPFSSGNTIYF.

The chain uses TRBV11-2 and TRBJ2-7, with D maybe TRBD2 (6 bases). The germline V and J ends were trimmed by 1 base and 3 bases, with 13 bases remaining between them. CDR3 length: 15 amino acids. The germline V gene encodes CDR1 SGHAT and CDR2 FQNNGV. CDR3 in amino acids: CASSLGTQGGYEQYF. CDR3 DNA sequence: TGTGCCAGCAGCTTAGGGACCCAGGGAGGCTACGAGCAGTACTTC.

The chain links TRBV5-6 to TRBJ2-5; D perhaps matches TRBD2 (6 bases). CDR1 is SGHDT and CDR2 is YYEEEE in the germline V gene. The CDR3 covers 14 residues. V lost 2 bases, J lost 4 bases, and 12 bases lay in between. In nucleotides, the CDR3 is TGTGCCAGCAGCTTCCCCGGGACTCGAGAGACCCAGTACTTC. Residues: CASSFPGTRETQYF.

The chain uses TRBV28 and TRBJ1-5; D not certain. The V end was cut by 5 bases, the J end by 3 bases, with 8 bases between. Germline-derived CDR1 and CDR2 are MDHEN and SYDVKM. This CDR3 spans 13 amino acids. As DNA, the CDR3 is TGTGCCAGCAGTGTCCCAGTCAATCAGCCCCAGCATTTT. It specifies CASSVPVNQPQHF.

The chain employs TRBV12-5 and TRBJ1-2, with 11 bases lining up with TRBD1. Germline V gene data show CDR1 as LGHNT and CDR2 as FRNRAP. The CDR3 contains 17 residues. V trimming: 7 bases; J trimming: 4 bases; junction bases outside the gene matches: 14. The CDR3 loop reads CASAQVRDRGIGYGYTF. The CDR3, as DNA: TGTGCTAGTGCCCAAGTCCGGGACAGGGGGATCGGCTATGGCTACACCTTC.

This rearrangement joins TRBV29-1 to TRBJ1-6; TRBD1 matches at 8 bases. Germline V gene data show CDR1 as SQVTM and CDR2 as ANQGSEA. Trimming at V came to 7 bases and at J to 8 bases, leaving 7 bases not matched to a gene. The length of the CDR3 is 13 residues. CDR3 in amino acids: CSATAGGDSPLHF. DNA of the CDR3: TGCAGCGCTACGGCAGGGGGCGATTCACCCCTCCACTTT.

This clone was seen more than once but under ten times. J is TRBJ1-4 and V is TRBV6-6, with a possible D match to TRBD1 (5 bases). This CDR3 is 15 amino acids long. V was clipped by 6 bases and J by 8 bases, with 19 bases between them. Germline CDR1 MNHNY, CDR2 SVGAGI (reference sequence). The CDR3 loop is CASSDGGTRREKLFF. In DNA, the CDR3 is TGTGCCAGCAGCGACGGAGGGACTAGGAGGGAAAAACTGTTTTTT.